The clone carrying this T cell receptor (beta chain) was detected only once. This specimen belongs to a study of T cells in Graves' hyperthyroidism and ophthalmopathy. V was pared by 0 bases and J by 5 bases, with 11 bases between. This CDR3 contains 14 residues. Germline CDR1 LNHNV, CDR2 YYDKDF (reference sequence). Researchers took RNA transcripts and amplified the TCR beta CDR3 regions from them. TCR CDR3 regions were first amplified by RT-PCR with HTBI primers. TCRdb ran MiXCR on the multiplex PCR reads and lists one entry per CDR3 protein. The table shows under 400,000 distinct CDR3 sequences, with 15% to 20% occurring only once.

Sequenced material: blood. This chain joins TRBV15 and TRBJ2-7; D may be TRBD2 (5 bases). This receptor was identified in a woman aged 40 to 49 with Graves' ophthalmopathy. For the CDR3, the DNA is TGTGCCACCAGCAGAGATCGGGGAATCGACGAGCAGTACTTC. The encoded protein is CATSRDRGIDEQYF.